The 19 T cell receptor beta chains below come from one sample, sequenced in a study of molecular identifiers for immune sequencing clone quantification. TCRdb re-called the PCR reads through MiXCR, storing one row per CDR3 protein. The sample yields around 320,000 distinct CDR3 sequences, roughly a quarter seen once. Material for sequencing was naive CD8+ T cells from blood, with Jurkat cell RNA spiked in. Subset given: FACS-sorted CD8+CD4-CCR7+CD45RA+ naive T cells. The source is a human donor in good health. Some libraries in this study had Jurkat cell RNA spiked in.

This clonotype was observed a handful of times. The rearrangement joins TRBV5-6 to TRBJ1-5; D remains ambiguous. Germline CDR1 is SGHDT and CDR2 is YYEEEE. The V end was cut by 0 bases, the J end by 2 bases, with 21 bases between. The CDR3 runs to 19 residues. CDR3 residues: CASSLGAGNIEIGNQPQHF. CDR3 coding DNA: TGTGCCAGCAGCTTGGGTGCAGGAAACATAGAGATAGGCAATCAGCCCCAGCATTTT. The variable domain in full, with the rest retrieved from reference TRBV5-6 and TRBJ1-5, is DAGVTQSPTHLIKTRGQQVTLRCSPKSGHDTVSWYQQALGQGPQFIFQYYEEEERQRGNFPDRFSGHQFPNYSSELNVNALLLGDSALYLCASSLGAGNIEIGNQPQHFGDGTRLSIL.

As for this clonotype: Since a much larger clone is just one base distant, this may be a read error. The V and J genes are TRBV2 and TRBJ2-2; 7 positions match TRBD1. CDR3 size: 15 residues. Germline CDR1 SNHLY, CDR2 FYNNEI. V was clipped by 8 bases and J by 4 bases; unmatched bases: 10. The DNA of the CDR3 is TGTGCCAGCGGAGATACAGGGGCGGGCACCGGGGAGCTGTTTTTT. Translating it yields CASGDTGAGTGELFF.

This chain joins TRBV7-7 and TRBJ2-4, with D unclear. Germline loops: CDR1 SSHAT, CDR2 FNYEAQ (reference sequence). Deletions cut 5 bases from V and 1 base from J, with 15 bases between. The CDR3 loop spans 16 amino acids. The CDR3 loop is CASSLTTPPAKNIQYF. Written as DNA, the CDR3 is TGTGCCAGCAGCCTCACCACTCCCCCGGCCAAAAACATTCAGTACTTC.

The J gene is TRBJ2-7, the V gene TRBV7-9; maybe TRBD2 (6 bases). Trimming cost V 4 bases and J 4 bases, with 20 bases left between them. The CDR3 covers 16 residues. From germline, CDR1 is SEHNR and CDR2 FQNEAQ (reference sequence). Here the CDR3 DNA reads TGTGCCAGCAGCTCGGCATCCGGGACTGCTATATACGAGCAGTACTTC. Translated, it gives CASSSASGTAIYEQYF.

There are a few counts of this clonotype. The genes are TRBV13 and TRBJ2-3; a weak D match, TRBD2 (5 bases). The V gene lost 1 base and the J gene lost 2 bases, with 10 bases spanning the gap. Per germline, CDR1 PRHDT and CDR2 FYEKMQ (reference sequence). There are 15 residues in the CDR3. This CDR3 reads CASSLVQRHTDTQYF. The CDR3 bases are TGTGCCAGCAGCTTAGTCCAGCGGCACACAGATACGCAGTATTTT.

In the case of this clonotype: A read error may explain this, as a much larger clone is one base away. The chain links TRBV7-9 to TRBJ2-7; TRBD1 might be the D (6 bases). CDR3 length: 13 residues. CDR1 is SEHNR, CDR2 FQNEAQ, per germline (reference sequence). The CDR3 sequence: CASAGDLLYERYF. CDR3 DNA sequence: TGTGCCAGCGCAGGGGACCTCCTCTACGAGCGGTACTTC.

Concerning this clonotype itself: A much larger clone lies a single base off, so this may be a read error. V gene TRBV29-1 combines with J gene TRBJ2-2, with D perhaps matching TRBD2 (5 bases). Germline V lookup: CDR1 SQVTM, CDR2 ANQGSEA. This CDR3 has 12 amino acids. The CDR3 loop is CSVPMNTGEPFF. In DNA, the CDR3 is TGCAGCGTTCCTATGAACACCGGGGAGCCGTTTTTT.

This clonotype has ten or more counts. This CDR3 is CASSPGLELDTQYF. As DNA, the CDR3 is TGCGCCAGCAGCCCGGGACTAGAGCTAGATACGCAGTATTTT. This chain connects TRBV5-1 to TRBJ2-3; 8 nucleotides agree with TRBD2. Trimming removed 4 bases from V and 5 bases from J; junction bases left unmatched: 6. CDR1 and CDR2 (germline): SGHRS, YFSETQ. This CDR3 has 14 residues.

Only a few counts were recorded for this clonotype. This chain links TRBV9 with TRBJ2-1; D call uncertain. Deletions cut 2 bases from V and 1 base from J, with 10 bases between. Germline CDR1 reads SGDLS; CDR2 reads YYNGEE. The CDR3 totals 15 residues. CDR3 coding DNA: TGTGCCAGCAGCGTCCTGGACGGATCCTACAATGAGCAGTTCTTC. Residues: CASSVLDGSYNEQFF.

This clonotype was found a few times. The V gene is TRBV5-6, the J gene TRBJ1-5; 10 bases line up with TRBD1. The CDR3 covers 16 residues. Trimming took 3 bases from V and 6 from J; bases not matched to a gene: 9. The germline gives CDR1 SGHDT, CDR2 YYEEEE. The CDR3 coding sequence is TGTGCCAGCAGCTCAACCGGGACAGGGGAGGCTCAGCCCCAGCATTTT. Its protein is CASSSTGTGEAQPQHF.

The chain links TRBV4-1 to TRBJ2-4; D is possibly TRBD2 (5 bases). The ends were cut back, 4 bases at V and 8 bases at J, with 27 bases in the middle. This CDR3 has 18 residues. Per the germline V gene, CDR1 is MGHRA and CDR2 is YSYEKL. In DNA, the CDR3 is TGCGCCAGCAGCCTGGTAGTCCCTCTAGCAACTTCGGTAGACATTCAGTACTTC. It specifies CASSLVVPLATSVDIQYF.

The rearrangement uses TRBV9 and TRBJ2-7; the D gene is possibly TRBD2 (5 bases). V was cut by 4 bases and J by 3 bases, with 14 bases left in between. Germline lookup yields CDR1 SGDLS and CDR2 YYNGEE. This CDR3 region has 14 residues. CDR3 sequence reads: CASSSGLDLYEQYF. CDR3 sequence (DNA): TGTGCCAGCAGCAGCGGACTGGACCTCTACGAGCAGTACTTC.

The table lists this clonotype with many counts. The DNA for the CDR3 is TGTGCCAGCAGCCCTAGACGGACATGGAACACTGAAGCTTTCTTT. This gives the protein CASSPRRTWNTEAFF. The J gene is TRBJ1-1, the V gene TRBV7-2, with D possibly matching TRBD1 (5 bases). The CDR3 has 15 amino acids. Trimming removed 5 bases from V and 1 base from J, with 14 bases in between. Germline CDR1 SGHTA, CDR2 FQGNSA.

The chain couples TRBV27 to TRBJ2-1; D possibly corresponds to TRBD1 (6 bases). Between the trimmed V and J ends, which lost 3 bases and 9 bases, there was a span of 24 bases. This CDR3 spans 17 amino acids. Germline values: CDR1 MNHEY, CDR2 SMNVEV (reference sequence). CDR3 sequence reads: CASSFPPARTARVEQFF. CDR3 nucleotide sequence: TGTGCCAGCAGTTTCCCACCGGCCCGGACAGCAAGGGTTGAGCAGTTCTTC.

Turning to this clonotype: A single base separates this from a much larger clone, so it may be a read error. The chain has TRBV12-3 or TRBV12-4 and TRBJ2-7, with unresolved D. Trimming removed 4 bases from V and 5 bases from J, with 6 bases in between. The CDR3 is 11 residues long. CDR3 bases: TGTGCCAGCAGTTATGAGGACGAGCAGTACTTC. Translated: CASSYEDEQYF.

The chain carries TRBV6-1 and TRBJ2-6; 10 bases agree with TRBD1. CDR3 length: 19 residues. CDR1 and CDR2 (germline): MNHNS, SASEGT. Unmatched junction bases numbered 11, after V lost 1 base and J lost 5 bases. This CDR3 reads CASSEVTGQGRGWANVLTF. CDR3 nucleotide sequence: TGTGCCAGCAGTGAAGTAACGGGACAGGGGAGGGGTTGGGCCAACGTCCTGACTTTC.

The rearrangement uses TRBV12-3 or TRBV12-4 and TRBJ2-5; 15 bases align to TRBD2. Trimming at V came to 6 bases and at J to 2 bases, leaving 7 bases not matched to a gene. The CDR3 has 17 amino acids. CDR3 in amino acids: CASRRTSGGAWQETQYF. DNA for the CDR3: TGTGCCAGCAGGAGGACTAGCGGGGGGGCCTGGCAAGAGACCCAGTACTTC.

This clonotype was seen repeatedly, ten times or more. This chain uses TRBV12-3 or TRBV12-4 with TRBJ2-7; D gene ambiguous. The V and J ends lost 7 bases and 7 bases respectively, with 11 bases between them. The CDR3 extends over 11 amino acids. DNA of the CDR3: TGTGCCAGCAAAGGGTTTGGTGAGCAGTACTTC. It yields the protein CASKGFGEQYF.

A note on this clonotype: This may come from a read error, since a much larger clone is one base off. In this CDR3 the conserved last residue, phenylalanine or tryptophan, is missing, so a read error is likely. The chain employs TRBV20-1 and TRBJ2-2; D not certain. V dropped 6 bases and J dropped 0 bases, with 11 bases sitting between them. CDR1 and CDR2 (germline): DFQATT, SNEGSKA (reference sequence). This CDR3 region has 14 residues. CDR3 region: CSARPFANTGELFS. The CDR3 DNA is TGCAGTGCCCGACCGTTCGCGAACACCGGGGAGCTGTTTTCT.